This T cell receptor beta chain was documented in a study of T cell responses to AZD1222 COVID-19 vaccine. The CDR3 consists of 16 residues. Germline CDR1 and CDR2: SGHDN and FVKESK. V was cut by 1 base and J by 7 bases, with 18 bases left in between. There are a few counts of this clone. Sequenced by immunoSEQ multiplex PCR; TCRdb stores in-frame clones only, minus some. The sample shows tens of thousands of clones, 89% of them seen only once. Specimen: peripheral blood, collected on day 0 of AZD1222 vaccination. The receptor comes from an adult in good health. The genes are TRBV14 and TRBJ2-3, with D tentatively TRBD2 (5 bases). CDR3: CASSQAWVERLHTQYF. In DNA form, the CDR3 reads TGTGCCAGCAGCCAAGCTTGGGTGGAGCGGTTACATACGCAGTATTTT. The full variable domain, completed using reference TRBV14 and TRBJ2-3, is EAGVTQFPSHSVIEKGQTVTLRCDPISGHDNLYWYRRVMGKEIKFLLHFVKESKQDESGMPNNRFLAERTGGTYSTLKVQPAELEDSGVYFCASSQAWVERLHTQYFGPGTRLTVL.